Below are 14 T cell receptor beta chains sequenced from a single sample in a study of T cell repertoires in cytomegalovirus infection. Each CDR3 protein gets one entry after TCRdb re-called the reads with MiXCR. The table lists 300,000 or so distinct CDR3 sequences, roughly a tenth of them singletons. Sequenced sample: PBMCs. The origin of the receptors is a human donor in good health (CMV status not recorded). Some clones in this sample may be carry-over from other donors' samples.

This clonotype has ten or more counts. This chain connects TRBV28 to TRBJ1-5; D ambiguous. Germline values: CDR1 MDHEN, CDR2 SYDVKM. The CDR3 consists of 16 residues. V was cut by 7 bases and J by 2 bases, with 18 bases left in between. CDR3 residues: CASTPSGRVGNQPQHF. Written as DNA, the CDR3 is TGTGCCAGCACCCCTTCGGGGAGGGTCGGCAATCAGCCCCAGCATTTT.

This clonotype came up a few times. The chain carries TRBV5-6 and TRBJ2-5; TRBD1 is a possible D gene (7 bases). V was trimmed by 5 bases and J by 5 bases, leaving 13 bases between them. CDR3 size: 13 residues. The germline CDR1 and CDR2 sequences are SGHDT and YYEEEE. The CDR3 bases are TGTGCCAGCAGGATGACAGGGAGGGAGACCCAGTACTTC. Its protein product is CASRMTGRETQYF.

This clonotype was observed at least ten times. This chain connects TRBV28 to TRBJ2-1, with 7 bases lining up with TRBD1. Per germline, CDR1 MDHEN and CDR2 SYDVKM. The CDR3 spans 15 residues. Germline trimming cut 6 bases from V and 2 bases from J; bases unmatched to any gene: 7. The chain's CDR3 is CASRTGTVAYNEQFF. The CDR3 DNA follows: TGTGCCAGCAGGACCGGGACAGTCGCCTACAATGAGCAGTTCTTC.

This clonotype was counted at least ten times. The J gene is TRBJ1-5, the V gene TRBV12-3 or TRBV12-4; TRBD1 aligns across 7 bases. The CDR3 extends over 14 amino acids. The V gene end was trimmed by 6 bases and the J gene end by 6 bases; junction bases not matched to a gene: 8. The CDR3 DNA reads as TGTGCCAGCAGCTTAAGGGGGCCCGGTCAGCCCCAGCATTTT. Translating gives CASSLRGPGQPQHF.

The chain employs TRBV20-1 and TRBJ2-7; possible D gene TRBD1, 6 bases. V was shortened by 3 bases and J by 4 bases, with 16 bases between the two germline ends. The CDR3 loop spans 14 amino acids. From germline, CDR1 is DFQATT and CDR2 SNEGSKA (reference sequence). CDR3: CSASLNVGQYEQYF. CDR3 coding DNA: TGCAGTGCTAGCCTCAATGTAGGACAGTACGAGCAGTACTTC.

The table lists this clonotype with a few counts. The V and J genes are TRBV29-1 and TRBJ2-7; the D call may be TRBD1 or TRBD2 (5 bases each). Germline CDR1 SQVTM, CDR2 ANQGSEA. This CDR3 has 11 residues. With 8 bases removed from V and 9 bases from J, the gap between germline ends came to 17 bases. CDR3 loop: CSIRVGDRQYV. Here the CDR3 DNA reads TGCAGCATCCGAGTGGGGGATCGGCAGTACGTC.

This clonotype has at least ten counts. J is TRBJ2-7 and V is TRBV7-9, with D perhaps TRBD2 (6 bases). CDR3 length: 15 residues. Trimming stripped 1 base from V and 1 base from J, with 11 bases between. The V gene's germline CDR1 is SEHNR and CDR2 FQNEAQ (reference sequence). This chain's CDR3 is CASSLGPGRSYEQYF. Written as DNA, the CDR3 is TGTGCCAGCAGCTTAGGTCCAGGGAGGTCCTACGAGCAGTACTTC.

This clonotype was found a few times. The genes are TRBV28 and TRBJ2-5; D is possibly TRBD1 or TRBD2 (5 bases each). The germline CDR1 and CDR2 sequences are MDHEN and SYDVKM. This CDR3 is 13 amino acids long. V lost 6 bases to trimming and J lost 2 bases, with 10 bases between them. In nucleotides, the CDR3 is TGTGCCAGCAGCGGGACCTTGCAAGAGACCCAGTACTTC. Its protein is CASSGTLQETQYF.

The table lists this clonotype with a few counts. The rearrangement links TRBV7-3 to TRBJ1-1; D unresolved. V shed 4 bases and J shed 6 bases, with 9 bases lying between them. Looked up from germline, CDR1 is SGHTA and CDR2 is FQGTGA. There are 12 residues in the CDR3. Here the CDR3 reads CASSSTPAEAFF. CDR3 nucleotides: TGTGCCAGCAGCTCCACACCTGCTGAAGCTTTCTTT.

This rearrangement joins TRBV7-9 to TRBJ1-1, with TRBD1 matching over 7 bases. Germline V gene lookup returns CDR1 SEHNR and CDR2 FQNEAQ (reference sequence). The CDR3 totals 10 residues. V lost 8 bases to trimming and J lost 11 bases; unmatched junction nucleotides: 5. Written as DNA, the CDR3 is TGTGCCAGCGACAGGGAATTTGCTTTCTTT. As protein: CASDREFAFF.

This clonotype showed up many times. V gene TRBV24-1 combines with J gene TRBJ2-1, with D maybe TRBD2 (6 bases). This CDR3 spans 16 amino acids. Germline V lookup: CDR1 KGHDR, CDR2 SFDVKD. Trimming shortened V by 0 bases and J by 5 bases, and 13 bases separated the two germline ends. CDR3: CATSDLGGTSHNEQFF. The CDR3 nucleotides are TGTGCCACCAGTGATTTGGGGGGGACCTCGCACAATGAGCAGTTCTTC.

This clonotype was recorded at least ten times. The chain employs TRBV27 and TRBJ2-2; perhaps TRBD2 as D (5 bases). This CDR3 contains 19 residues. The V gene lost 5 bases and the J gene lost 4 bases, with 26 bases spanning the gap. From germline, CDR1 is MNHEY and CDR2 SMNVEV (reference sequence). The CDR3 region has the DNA TGTGCCAGCAGTCTCTTGACCCCCCAAGAGGGATGGGGCACCGGGGAGCTGTTTTTT. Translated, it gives CASSLLTPQEGWGTGELFF.

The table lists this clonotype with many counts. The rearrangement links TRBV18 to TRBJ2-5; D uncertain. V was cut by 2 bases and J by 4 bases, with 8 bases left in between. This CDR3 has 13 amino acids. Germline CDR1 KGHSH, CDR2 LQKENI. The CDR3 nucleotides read TGTGCCAGCTCACCATCCCCGGGAGAGACCCAGTACTTC. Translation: CASSPSPGETQYF. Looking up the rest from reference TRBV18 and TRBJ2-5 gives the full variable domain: NAGVMQNPRHLVRRRGQEARLRCSPMKGHSHVYWYRQLPEEGLKFMVYLQKENIIDESGMPKERFSAEFPKEGPSILRIQQVVRGDSAAYFCASSPSPGETQYFGPGTRLLVL.

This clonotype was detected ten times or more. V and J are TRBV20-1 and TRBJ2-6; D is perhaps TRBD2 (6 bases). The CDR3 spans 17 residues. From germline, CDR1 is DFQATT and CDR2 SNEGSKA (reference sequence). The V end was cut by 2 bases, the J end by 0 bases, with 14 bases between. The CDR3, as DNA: TGCAGTGCTAGACCGAGCGGGCGAACCTCTGGGGCCAACGTCCTGACTTTC. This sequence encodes CSARPSGRTSGANVLTF.